Following are 8 T cell receptor beta chains from one sample sequenced in a study of T cells in Graves' hyperthyroidism and ophthalmopathy. Researchers amplified the TCR beta CDR3 regions from RNA transcripts. Researchers ran a first-round RT-PCR on the TCR CDR3 using the HTBI primer set. TCRdb re-analysed the multiplex PCR reads in MiXCR, keeping a single row per CDR3 protein. This table has around 500,000 distinct CDR3 sequences, 22% appearing once. The sequencing sample was made of blood. The receptor source for this set is a woman in her 70s with Graves' ophthalmopathy.

This clonotype has more than one count but fewer than ten. The CDR3 nucleotides read TGTGCCAGCAGCCGGTCCCGATACCAAGAGACCCAGTACTTC. This sequence encodes CASSRSRYQETQYF. The genes are TRBV28 and TRBJ2-5; D ambiguous. V gave up 6 bases and J gave up 0 bases, with 11 bases separating them. The CDR3 consists of 14 residues. Germline CDR1 MDHEN, CDR2 SYDVKM.

V gene TRBV20-1 combines with J gene TRBJ2-3; D is undetermined. The V gene's germline CDR1 is DFQATT and CDR2 SNEGSKA (reference sequence). The CDR3 spans 12 residues. Between the trimmed V and J ends, which lost 6 bases and 4 bases, there was a span of 11 bases. The DNA of the CDR3 is TGCAGTGCCCAATCACCCGCAGATACGCAGTATTTT. This gives the protein CSAQSPADTQYF.

About this clonotype itself: Here the CDR3 omits its conserved ending phenylalanine or tryptophan, so a read error is the likely source. CDR3 bases: TGTGCCAGCAGTGCAGGACTAGCTGGCCAGGATGAGCAGTTCTCC. It specifies CASSAGLAGQDEQFS. The chain links TRBV6-2 or TRBV6-3 to TRBJ2-1, with 8 bases identical to TRBD2. Per the germline V gene, CDR1 is MNHEY and CDR2 is SVGEGT. V was clipped by 5 bases and J by 8 bases; unmatched bases: 11. The CDR3 spans 15 residues.

This clonotype was observed a few times. The chain joins TRBV20-1 to TRBJ2-1; 8 positions agree with TRBD1. The CDR3 contains 14 residues. Losses at the gene ends were 1 base for V and 6 bases for J; bases not matched to a gene: 5. Germline values: CDR1 DFQATT, CDR2 SNEGSKA (reference sequence). The CDR3 DNA reads TGCAGTGCTAGAGCCGGACAGGGAGCCAATGAGCAGTTCTTC. As protein: CSARAGQGANEQFF.

The sample holds a few counts of this clonotype. This chain uses TRBV12-5 with TRBJ2-2; D is unclear. The CDR3 runs to 15 residues. In germline, CDR1 is LGHNT, CDR2 FRNRAP. Trimming removed 6 bases at V and 4 bases at J, with 15 bases between. The chain's CDR3 is CASGPNPGGTGELFF. For the CDR3, the DNA is TGTGCTAGTGGCCCTAATCCGGGTGGCACCGGGGAGCTGTTTTTT.

At least ten counts were recorded for this clonotype. The gene calls are TRBV6-1 and TRBJ2-1; D not resolved. V lost 8 bases, J lost 0 bases, and 23 bases lay in between. This CDR3 region has 18 residues. Germline lookup yields CDR1 MNHNS and CDR2 SASEGT. The DNA for the CDR3 is TGTGCCAGCCCCCCTCCCATGTCCCTCCCCCCCTCCTACAATGAGCAGTTCTTC. This gives the protein CASPPPMSLPPSYNEQFF.

There are many counts of this clonotype. The chain uses TRBV15 and TRBJ2-1, with TRBD2 as a possible D gene (6 bases). Germline CDR1 LNHNV, CDR2 YYDKDF (reference sequence). The CDR3 is 16 amino acids. V lost 5 bases to trimming and J lost 5 bases, with 19 bases between them. In DNA form, the CDR3 reads TGTGCCACCAGCGGGAGACGTGGGGAGGTAAACAATGAGCAGTTCTTC. Translating it yields CATSGRRGEVNNEQFF.

This clonotype was seen repeatedly, ten times or more. V and J are TRBV11-2 and TRBJ1-4, with D perhaps matching TRBD1 (6 bases). Trimming left V 6 bases short and J 7 bases short, with 12 bases between. The CDR3 runs to 13 residues. Germline-derived CDR1 and CDR2 are SGHAT and FQNNGV. DNA for the CDR3: TGTGCCAGCAGTCAAACAGGGATTGAAAAACTGTTTTTT. Translated, it gives CASSQTGIEKLFF.